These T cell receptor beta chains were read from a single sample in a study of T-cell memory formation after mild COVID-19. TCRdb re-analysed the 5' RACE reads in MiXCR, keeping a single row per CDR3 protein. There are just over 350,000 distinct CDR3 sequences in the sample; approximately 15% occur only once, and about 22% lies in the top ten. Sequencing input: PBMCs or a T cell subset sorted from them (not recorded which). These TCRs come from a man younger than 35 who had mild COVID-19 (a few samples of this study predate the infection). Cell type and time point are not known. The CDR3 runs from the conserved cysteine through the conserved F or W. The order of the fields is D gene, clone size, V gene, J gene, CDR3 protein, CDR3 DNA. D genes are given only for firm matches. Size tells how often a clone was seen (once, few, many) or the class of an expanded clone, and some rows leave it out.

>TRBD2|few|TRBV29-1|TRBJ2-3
CSAKAGLSTDTQYF
TGCAGCGCCAAAGCGGGGCTTAGCACAGATACGCAGTATTTT
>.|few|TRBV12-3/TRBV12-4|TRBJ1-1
CASSREVDTEAFF
TGTGCCAGCAGTCGGGAGGTCGACACTGAAGCTTTCTTT
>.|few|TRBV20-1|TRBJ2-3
CSARRQEEDTQYF
TGCAGTGCTCGGCGGCAGGAGGAAGATACGCAGTATTTT
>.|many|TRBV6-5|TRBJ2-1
CASSDTGTGAGRRFF
TGTGCCAGCAGTGATACCGGGACAGGAGCCGGGAGGAGGTTCTTC
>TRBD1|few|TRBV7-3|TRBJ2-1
CASSFGTGMSGEQFF
TGTGCCAGCAGCTTTGGGACAGGGATGAGCGGTGAGCAGTTCTTC
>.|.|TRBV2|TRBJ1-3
CASSGQGAPVDTIYF
TGTGCCAGCAGTGGTCAAGGGGCTCCGGTGGACACCATATATTTT
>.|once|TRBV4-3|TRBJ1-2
CASSHSGEEGYTF
TGCGCCAGCAGCCATTCAGGGGAGGAAGGCTACACCTTC
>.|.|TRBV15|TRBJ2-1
CATSRASRYNEQFF
TGTGCCACCAGCAGGGCTTCCAGATACAATGAGCAGTTCTTC
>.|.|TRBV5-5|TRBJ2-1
CASSLPPGTSYNEQFF
TGTGCCAGCAGCCTGCCACCGGGTACTTCCTACAATGAGCAGTTCTTC
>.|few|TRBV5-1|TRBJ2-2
CASKIDTGELFF
TGCGCCAGCAAAATAGACACCGGGGAGCTGTTTTTT
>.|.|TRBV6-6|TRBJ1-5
CASNRGLNQPQHF
TGTGCCAGCAACAGAGGGCTCAATCAGCCCCAGCATTTT
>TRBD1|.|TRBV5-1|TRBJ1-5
CASSLEQGGKPQHF
TGCGCCAGCAGCTTGGAACAGGGGGGGAAGCCCCAGCATTTT
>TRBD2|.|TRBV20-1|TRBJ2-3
CSAGSGGDGDTQYF
TGCAGTGCTGGAAGCGGGGGGGATGGAGATACGCAGTATTTT
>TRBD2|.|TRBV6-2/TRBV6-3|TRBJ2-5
CASSRGLAGVSQETQYF
TGTGCCAGCAGCCGGGGACTAGCGGGTGTTTCACAAGAGACCCAGTACTTC
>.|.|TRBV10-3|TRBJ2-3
CAITKGQGPDTQYF
TGTGCCATCACGAAGGGGCAGGGGCCAGATACGCAGTATTTT
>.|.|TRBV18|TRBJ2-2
CASSPYQGPNTGELFF
TGTGCCAGCTCACCATATCAGGGCCCGAACACCGGGGAGCTGTTTTTT
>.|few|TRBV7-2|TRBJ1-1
CASSLGLERRSLNTEAFF
TGTGCCAGCAGCTTAGGTCTTGAAAGGAGGAGCTTGAACACTGAAGCTTTCTTT
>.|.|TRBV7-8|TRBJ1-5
CASGGRNQPQHF
TGTGCCAGTGGGGGCAGGAATCAGCCCCAGCATTTT
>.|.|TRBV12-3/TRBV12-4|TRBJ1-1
CASTNRPNTEAFF
TGTGCCAGCACCAACCGTCCAAACACTGAAGCTTTCTTT
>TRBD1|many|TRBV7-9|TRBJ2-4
CASSHGQVLTKNIQYF
TGTGCCAGCAGCCACGGACAGGTCCTAACCAAAAACATTCAGTACTTC
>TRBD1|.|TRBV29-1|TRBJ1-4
CSVRDSAATNEKLFF
TGCAGCGTTAGGGACAGCGCCGCAACTAATGAAAAACTGTTTTTT
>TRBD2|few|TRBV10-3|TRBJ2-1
CAISEASGGKDEQFF
TGTGCCATCAGTGAGGCTAGCGGGGGGAAGGATGAGCAGTTCTTC
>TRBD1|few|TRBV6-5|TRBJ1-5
CASSPRQGTYSNQPQHF
TGTGCCAGCAGTCCTCGACAGGGTACTTATAGCAATCAGCCCCAGCATTTT
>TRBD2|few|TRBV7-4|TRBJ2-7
CASSLEGVTSQSRSYEQYF
TGTGCCAGCAGCTTAGAAGGAGTGACTAGCCAGTCCCGCTCCTACGAGCAGTACTTC
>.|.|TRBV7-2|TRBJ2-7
CASGGRDFRIYEQYF
TGTGCCAGCGGCGGCCGGGACTTTCGAATCTACGAGCAGTACTTC
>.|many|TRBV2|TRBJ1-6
CASSEGRGSSPLHF
TGTGCCAGCAGTGAGGGGAGGGGGAGCTCACCCCTCCACTTT
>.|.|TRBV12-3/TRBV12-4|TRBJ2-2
CASSFGHRTGELFF
TGTGCCAGCAGTTTCGGACACCGCACCGGGGAGCTGTTTTTT
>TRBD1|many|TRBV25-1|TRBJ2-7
CASSPSDRASYEQYF
TGTGCCAGCAGCCCCAGTGACAGGGCCTCCTACGAGCAGTACTTC
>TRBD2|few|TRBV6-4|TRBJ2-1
CASSSLAGAYNEQFF
TGTGCCAGCAGTAGTCTAGCGGGGGCCTACAATGAGCAGTTCTTC
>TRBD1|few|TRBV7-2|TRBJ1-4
CASGGQFREKLFF
TGTGCCAGCGGGGGACAGTTCCGGGAAAAACTGTTTTTT
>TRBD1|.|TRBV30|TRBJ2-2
CACDRGMNTGELFF
TGTGCCTGCGACAGGGGAATGAACACCGGGGAGCTGTTTTTT
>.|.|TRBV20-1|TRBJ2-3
CSASEGGRGSHTQYF
TGCAGTGCTTCAGAGGGCGGACGGGGCTCCCATACGCAGTATTTT
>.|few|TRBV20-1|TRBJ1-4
CSARGFPPGRFSATNEKLFF
TGCAGTGCTAGAGGTTTCCCCCCAGGGCGATTCTCTGCAACTAATGAAAAACTGTTTTTT
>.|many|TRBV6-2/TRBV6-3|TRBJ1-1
CASSDRWGGTEAFF
TGTGCCAGCAGCGACCGATGGGGCGGCACTGAAGCTTTCTTT